One sample yielded the 5 T cell receptor beta chains listed below, sequenced in a study of T cell changes during pregnancy in multiple sclerosis. Assay used: immunoSEQ multiplex PCR; TCRdb lists only in-frame clones, some missing. The sample shows approximately 85,000 clones, roughly nine tenths of them seen only once. The material was peripheral blood, obtained in the first trimester of pregnancy. These TCRs come from a female donor with multiple sclerosis, enrolled in a pregnancy study.

The V gene is TRBV15, the J gene TRBJ1-2; 9 nucleotides agree with TRBD1. This CDR3 region has 16 residues. V gave up 5 bases and J gave up 5 bases; unmatched junction bases: 12. Per germline, CDR1 LNHNV and CDR2 YYDKDF (reference sequence). In DNA form, the CDR3 reads TGTGCCACCAGCCAACAGAAGACAGGGGGTAATTATGGCTACACCTTC. Translated, it gives CATSQQKTGGNYGYTF.

The rearrangement links TRBV4-3 to TRBJ1-1; 8 bases are a match to TRBD1. Germline lookup yields CDR1 LGHNA and CDR2 YSLEER. The V gene end was trimmed by 3 bases and the J gene end by 4 bases; junction bases not matched to a gene: 10. This CDR3 is 16 amino acids long. The CDR3 reads CASSHHRGYGVTEAFF. CDR3 nucleotides: TGCGCCAGCAGCCATCACAGGGGGTATGGGGTCACTGAAGCTTTCTTT.

This rearrangement joins TRBV7-9 to TRBJ1-2; the D is unclear. The length of the CDR3 is 16 residues. CDR1 is SEHNR and CDR2 is FQNEAQ in the germline V gene (reference sequence). V shed 5 bases and J shed 1 base, with 17 bases lying between them. As DNA, the CDR3 is TGTGCCAGCAGCCGCTCGCAGCGGGATCATAACTATGGCTACACCTTC. As protein: CASSRSQRDHNYGYTF. Variable domain in full (rest from reference TRBV7-9 and TRBJ1-2): DTGVSQNPRHKITKRGQNVTFRCDPISEHNRLYWYRQTLGQGPEFLTYFQNEAQLEKSRLLSDRFSAERPKGSFSTLEIQRTEQGDSAMYLCASSRSQRDHNYGYTFGSGTRLTVV.

The chain has TRBV5-1 and TRBJ2-7, with D perhaps TRBD1 (5 bases). The CDR3 loop spans 15 amino acids. Trimming took off 3 bases at V and 2 bases at J, with 15 bases between the two ends. Looked up from germline, CDR1 is SGHRS and CDR2 is YFSETQ. In DNA form, the CDR3 reads TGCGCCAGCAGCTCGGACATTAGAAGTACCTACGAGCAGTACTTC. Amino acid sequence: CASSSDIRSTYEQYF. The whole variable domain, filled in from reference TRBV5-1 and TRBJ2-7, reads KAGVTQTPRYLIKTRGQQVTLSCSPISGHRSVSWYQQTPGQGLQFLFEYFSETQRNKGNFPGRFSGRQFSNSRSEMNVSTLELGDSALYLCASSSDIRSTYEQYFGPGTRLTVT.

J is TRBJ2-7 and V is TRBV4-3; 13 bases agree with TRBD2. With 1 base clipped from V and 4 bases from J, the junction kept 4 bases outside the gene matches. CDR3 length equals 16 residues. Germline lookup yields CDR1 LGHNA and CDR2 YSLEER. CDR3 sequence: CASSQGTSGGGYEQYF. The CDR3 region has the DNA TGCGCCAGCAGCCAAGGAACTAGCGGGGGGGGATACGAGCAGTACTTC.